This TCR beta chain was recovered during a study of cytomegalovirus exposure and HLA in healthy donors. General study findings and limits: The authors listed 150 to 200 TCR beta chains as cytomegalovirus-associated. Most subjects' HLA-A and HLA-B alleles were reportedly predicted from TCR beta sequences. Sequencing probably produced one cluster of sequence variants that were highly shared. Rates of TCR association differed by HLA locus in a later analysis, with DRB1 highest and HLA-C lowest.

With respect to this clone: Its specificity is not known.

60 Vbeta and 13 Jbeta primers were used in PCR. TCRdb keeps only in-frame clones here, not all; method: immunoSEQ multiplex PCR. The top ten clones hold 1.5% to 2% of a sample with about 100,000 clones, roughly 74% of them seen once. V was pared by 0 bases and J by 2 bases, with 5 bases between. The CDR3 spans 15 residues. The germline gives CDR1 SGHVS, CDR2 FQNEAQ. The TCR sequence derives from a woman between 40 and 55 years old in good health and CMV-seronegative. V and J are TRBV7-8 and TRBJ2-6; the D is unclear. The sample taken for sequencing was PBMCs. The CDR3: CASSLASTGANVLTF. The CDR3, as DNA: TGTGCCAGCAGCTTAGCGAGCACTGGGGCCAACGTCCTGACTTTC.